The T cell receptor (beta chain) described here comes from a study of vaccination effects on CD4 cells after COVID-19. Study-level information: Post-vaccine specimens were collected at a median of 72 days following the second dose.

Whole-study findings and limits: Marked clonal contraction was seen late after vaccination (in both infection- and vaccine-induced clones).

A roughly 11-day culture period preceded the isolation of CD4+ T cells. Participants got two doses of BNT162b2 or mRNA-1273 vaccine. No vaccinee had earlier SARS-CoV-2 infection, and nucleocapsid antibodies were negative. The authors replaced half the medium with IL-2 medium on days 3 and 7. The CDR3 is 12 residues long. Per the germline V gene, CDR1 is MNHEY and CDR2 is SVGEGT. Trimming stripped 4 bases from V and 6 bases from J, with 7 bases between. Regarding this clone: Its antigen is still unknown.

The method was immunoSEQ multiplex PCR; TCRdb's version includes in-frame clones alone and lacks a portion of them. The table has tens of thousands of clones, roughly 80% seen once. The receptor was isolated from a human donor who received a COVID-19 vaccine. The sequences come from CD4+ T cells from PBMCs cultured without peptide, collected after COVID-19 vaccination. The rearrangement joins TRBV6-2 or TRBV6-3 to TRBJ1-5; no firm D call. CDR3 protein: CASSSRGQPQHF. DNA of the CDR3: TGTGCCAGCAGTTCCAGAGGTCAGCCCCAGCATTTT.